The entry below gives a single T cell receptor (beta chain) sequence along with its context. Its matching antigen is unknown. These data originate in a study of post-analysis software for immune sequencing data. The study, taken as a whole, reports: The study found significantly lower normalized Chao1 diversity in multiple sclerosis patients than in controls. Among 5 or 6 TRBV segments more frequent in patients than controls were TRBV5-6, TRBV5-1 and TRBV20-1.

Presence of unique molecular identifiers characterized the TCR beta cDNA libraries. TCRdb passed the PCR reads through MiXCR, listing each CDR3 protein once. Counted here are roughly 800,000 distinct CDR3 sequences, 25% to 30% occurring once; the ten biggest clones make up more than 0.45%. The germline V and J ends were trimmed by 6 bases and 2 bases, with 15 bases remaining between them. CDR1 and CDR2 (germline): SGHRS, YFSETQ. CDR3 size: 14 residues. The clonotype originates from a girl between 10 and 17 years old with multiple sclerosis. The chain couples TRBV5-1 to TRBJ2-7, with a weak D call TRBD1 (5 bases). Sequencing input: blood. The CDR3 DNA is TGCGCCAGCAACTTCGGGCAGGGCCCCTACGAGCAGTACTTC. Translated: CASNFGQGPYEQYF.